This entry concerns a single TCR beta chain. The data originate from a study of control samples from healthy donors and cancer patients. This table comes from immunoSEQ multiplex PCR, and its TCRdb copy is limited to in-frame clones, with some not included. The table lists 100,000 to 150,000 clones, 92% of them singletons. Trimming pared 6 bases from V and 0 bases from J, leaving 12 bases between. This CDR3 region has 15 residues. From germline, CDR1 is ENHRY and CDR2 SYGVKD. The V gene is TRBV10-3, the J gene TRBJ1-5; no firm D call. The TCR was taken from a woman aged 45-65 years in good health. Sequencing was performed on blood. In nucleotides, the CDR3 is TGTGCCATCAGAGTGGACGGGAATAGCAATCAGCCCCAGCATTTT. Translating gives CAIRVDGNSNQPQHF.